Described below is a single TCR beta chain sequence and its context. Its specificity is not known. The data were obtained in a study of cytomegalovirus exposure and HLA in healthy donors. Regarding the study as a whole: The likely origin of a cluster of highly shared sequence variants was a sequencing artifact. CMV serostatus stood as the only immune exposure information on hand.

This CDR3 spans 13 amino acids. V was clipped by 8 bases and J by 1 base; unmatched bases: 3. Germline V gene lookup returns CDR1 SNHLY and CDR2 FYNNEI. Amplification used 60 Vbeta primers and 13 Jbeta primers. Profiled with immunoSEQ multiplex PCR; TCRdb holds only in-frame clones, not every one. The sample has 120,000 to 150,000 clones, around four fifths seen once; the top ten hold roughly 2%. V and J are TRBV2 and TRBJ2-5; 8 nucleotides line up with TRBD1. The receptor was derived from a man younger than 40 in good health and CMV-seronegative. Sequencing input: PBMCs. This chain's CDR3 is CASQGQVQETQYF. In nucleotides, the CDR3 is TGTGCCAGCCAGGGACAGGTCCAAGAGACCCAGTACTTC.